This T cell receptor (beta chain) originates from a study of breast tumors, draining lymph nodes, adjacent tissues. This clonotype was observed at least ten times. Germline V CDR1 and CDR2: SGHVS, FQNEAQ. Trimming took off 2 bases at V and 4 bases at J, with 18 bases between the two ends. The CDR3 has 17 amino acids. TCRdb independently ran MiXCR on the multiplex PCR reads; one entry per CDR3 protein. This sample has some 170,000 distinct CDR3 sequences, with approximately 30% found just once. Samples came from axillary lymph nodes draining the breast cancer. Sequenced input: axillary lymph node tissue. The source is a female donor with breast cancer. Some clones in this sample may be carry-over from other donors' samples. J is TRBJ2-1 and V is TRBV7-8, with a tentative D call TRBD2 (6 bases). In DNA, the CDR3 is TGTGCCAGCAGCTTACACGCCGGGGGACGGGGTTACAATGAGCAGTTCTTC. Translated: CASSLHAGGRGYNEQFF. Full variable domain (remainder filled in from reference TRBV7-8 and TRBJ2-1): GAGVSQSPRYKVAKRGQDVALRCDPISGHVSLFWYQQALGQGPEFLTYFQNEAQLDKSGLPSDRFFAERPEGSVSTLKIQRTQQEDSAVYLCASSLHAGGRGYNEQFFGPGTRLTVL.